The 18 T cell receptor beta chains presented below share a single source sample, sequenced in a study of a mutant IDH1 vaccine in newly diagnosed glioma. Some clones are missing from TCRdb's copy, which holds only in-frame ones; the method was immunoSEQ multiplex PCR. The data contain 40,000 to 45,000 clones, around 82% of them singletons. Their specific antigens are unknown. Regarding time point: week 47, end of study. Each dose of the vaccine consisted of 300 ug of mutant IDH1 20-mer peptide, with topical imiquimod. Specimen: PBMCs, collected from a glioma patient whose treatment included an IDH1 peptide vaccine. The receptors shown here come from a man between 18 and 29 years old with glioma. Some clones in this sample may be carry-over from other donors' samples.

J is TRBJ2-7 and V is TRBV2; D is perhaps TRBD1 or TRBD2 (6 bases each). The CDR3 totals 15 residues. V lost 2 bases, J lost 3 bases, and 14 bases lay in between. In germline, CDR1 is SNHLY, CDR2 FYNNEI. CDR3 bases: TGTGCCAGCAGTGAAACCGGGGGCAAGGTCTACGAGCAGTACTTC. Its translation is CASSETGGKVYEQYF.

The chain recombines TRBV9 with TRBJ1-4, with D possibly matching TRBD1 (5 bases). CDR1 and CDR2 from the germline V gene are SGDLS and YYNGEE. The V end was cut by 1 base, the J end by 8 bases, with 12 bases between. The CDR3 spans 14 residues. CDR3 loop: CASSVLPGGEKLFF. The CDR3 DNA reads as TGTGCCAGCAGCGTACTCCCGGGGGGAGAAAAACTGTTTTTT.

CDR3 in DNA: TGCGCCAGCAGCCCCTTGGTGGCTTACGAGCAGTACTTC. This translates into CASSPLVAYEQYF. The chain carries TRBV5-1 and TRBJ2-7; D is uncertain. Per the germline V gene, CDR1 is SGHRS and CDR2 is YFSETQ. V was trimmed by 4 bases and J by 4 bases, leaving 12 bases between them. CDR3 length equals 13 residues.

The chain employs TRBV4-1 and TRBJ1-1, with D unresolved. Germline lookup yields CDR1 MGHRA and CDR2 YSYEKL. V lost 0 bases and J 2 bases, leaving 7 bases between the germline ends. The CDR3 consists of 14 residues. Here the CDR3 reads CASSQDTGNTEAFF. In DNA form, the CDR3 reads TGCGCCAGCAGCCAAGATACGGGAAACACTGAAGCTTTCTTT.

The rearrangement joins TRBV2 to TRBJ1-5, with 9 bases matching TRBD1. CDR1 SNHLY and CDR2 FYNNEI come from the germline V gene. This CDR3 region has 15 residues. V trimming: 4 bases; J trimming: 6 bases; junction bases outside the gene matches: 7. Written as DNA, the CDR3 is TGTGCCAGCAGTGTCGCCGGGACAGGGAGTCAGCCCCAGCATTTT. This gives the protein CASSVAGTGSQPQHF.

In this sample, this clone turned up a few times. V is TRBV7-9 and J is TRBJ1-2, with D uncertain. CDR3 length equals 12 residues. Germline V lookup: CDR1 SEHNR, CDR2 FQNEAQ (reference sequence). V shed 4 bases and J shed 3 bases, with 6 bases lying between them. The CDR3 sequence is CASSSRDYGYTF. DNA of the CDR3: TGTGCCAGCAGCTCCCGGGACTATGGCTACACCTTC. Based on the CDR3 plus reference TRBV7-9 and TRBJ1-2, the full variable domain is DTGVSQNPRHKITKRGQNVTFRCDPISEHNRLYWYRQTLGQGPEFLTYFQNEAQLEKSRLLSDRFSAERPKGSFSTLEIQRTEQGDSAMYLCASSSRDYGYTFGSGTRLTVV.

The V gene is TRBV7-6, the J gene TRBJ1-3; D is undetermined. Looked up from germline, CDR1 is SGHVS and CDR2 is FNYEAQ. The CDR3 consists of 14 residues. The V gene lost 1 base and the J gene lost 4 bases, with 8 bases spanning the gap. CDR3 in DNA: TGTGCCAGCAGCTTAGTCCGGGAGGGAAACACCATATATTTT. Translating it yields CASSLVREGNTIYF.

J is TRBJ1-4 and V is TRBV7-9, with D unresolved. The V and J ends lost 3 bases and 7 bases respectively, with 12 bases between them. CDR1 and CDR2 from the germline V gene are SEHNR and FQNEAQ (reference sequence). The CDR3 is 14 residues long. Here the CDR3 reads CASSFGRLGEKLFF. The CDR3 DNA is TGTGCCAGCAGCTTTGGAAGGCTGGGTGAAAAACTGTTTTTT. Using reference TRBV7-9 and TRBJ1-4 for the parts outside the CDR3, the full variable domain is DTGVSQNPRHKITKRGQNVTFRCDPISEHNRLYWYRQTLGQGPEFLTYFQNEAQLEKSRLLSDRFSAERPKGSFSTLEIQRTEQGDSAMYLCASSFGRLGEKLFFGSGTQLSVL.

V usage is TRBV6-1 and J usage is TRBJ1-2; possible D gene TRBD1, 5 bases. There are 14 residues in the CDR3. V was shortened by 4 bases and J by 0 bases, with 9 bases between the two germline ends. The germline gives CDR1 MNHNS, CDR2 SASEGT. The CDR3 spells CASSGGYANYGYTF. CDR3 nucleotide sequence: TGTGCCAGCAGTGGGGGCTACGCTAACTATGGCTACACCTTC.

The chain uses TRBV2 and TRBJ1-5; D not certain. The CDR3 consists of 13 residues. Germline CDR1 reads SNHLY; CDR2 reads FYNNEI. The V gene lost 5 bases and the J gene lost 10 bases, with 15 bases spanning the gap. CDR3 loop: CASSLWEGLPQHF. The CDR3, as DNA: TGTGCCAGCAGTCTATGGGAAGGGTTACCCCAGCATTTT.

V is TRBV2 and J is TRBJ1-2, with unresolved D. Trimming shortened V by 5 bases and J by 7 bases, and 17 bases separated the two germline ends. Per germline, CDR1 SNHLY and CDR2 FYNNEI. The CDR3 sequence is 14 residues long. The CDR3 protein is CASSKDGKSLGYTF. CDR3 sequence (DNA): TGTGCCAGCAGTAAGGACGGAAAGAGCCTTGGCTACACCTTC. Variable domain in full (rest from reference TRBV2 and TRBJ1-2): EPEVTQTPSHQVTQMGQEVILRCVPISNHLYFYWYRQILGQKVEFLVSFYNNEISEKSEIFDDQFSVERPDGSNFTLKIRSTKLEDSAMYFCASSKDGKSLGYTFGSGTRLTVV.

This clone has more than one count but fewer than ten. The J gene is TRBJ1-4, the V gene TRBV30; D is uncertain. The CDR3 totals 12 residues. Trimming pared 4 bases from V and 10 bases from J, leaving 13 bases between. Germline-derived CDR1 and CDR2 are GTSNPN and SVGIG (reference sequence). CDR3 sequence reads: CAWIGLEGKLFF. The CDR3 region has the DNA TGTGCCTGGATAGGGTTAGAGGGAAAACTGTTTTTT.

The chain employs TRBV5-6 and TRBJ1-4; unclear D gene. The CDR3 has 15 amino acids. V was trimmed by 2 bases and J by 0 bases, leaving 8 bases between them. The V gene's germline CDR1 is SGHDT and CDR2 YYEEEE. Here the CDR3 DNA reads TGTGCCAGCAGCTTAGTCCGATCAACTAATGAAAAACTGTTTTTT. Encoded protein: CASSLVRSTNEKLFF.

DNA for the CDR3: TGCGCCAGCAGCCATCAGGGGACCCTCTCTGGGGCCAACGTCCTGACTTTC. Translating gives CASSHQGTLSGANVLTF. The chain uses TRBV4-1 and TRBJ2-6, with a possible D match to TRBD1 (6 bases). Germline V gene sequence: CDR1 MGHRA, CDR2 YSYEKL. The CDR3 totals 17 residues. V was trimmed by 3 bases and J by 0 bases, leaving 12 bases between them.

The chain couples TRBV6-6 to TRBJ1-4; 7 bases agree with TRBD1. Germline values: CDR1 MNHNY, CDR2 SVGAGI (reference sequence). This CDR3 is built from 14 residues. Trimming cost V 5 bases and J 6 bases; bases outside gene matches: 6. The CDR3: CASSKDRRDEKLFF. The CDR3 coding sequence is TGTGCCAGCAGTAAGGACAGGAGGGATGAAAAACTGTTTTTT.

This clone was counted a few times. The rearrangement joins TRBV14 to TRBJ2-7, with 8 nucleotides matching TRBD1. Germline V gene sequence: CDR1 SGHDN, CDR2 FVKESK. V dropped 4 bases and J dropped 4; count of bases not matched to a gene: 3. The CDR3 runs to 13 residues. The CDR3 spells CASSPRGQYEQYF. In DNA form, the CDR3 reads TGTGCCAGCAGCCCCAGGGGGCAGTACGAGCAGTACTTC.

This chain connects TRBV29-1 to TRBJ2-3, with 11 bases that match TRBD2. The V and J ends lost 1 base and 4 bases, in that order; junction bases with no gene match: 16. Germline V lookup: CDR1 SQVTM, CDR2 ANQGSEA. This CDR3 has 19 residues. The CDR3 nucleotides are TGCAGCGTTGAAGGAGAGGAGGCGGCTAGCGGGAGGTCCGCAGATACGCAGTATTTT. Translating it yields CSVEGEEAASGRSADTQYF.

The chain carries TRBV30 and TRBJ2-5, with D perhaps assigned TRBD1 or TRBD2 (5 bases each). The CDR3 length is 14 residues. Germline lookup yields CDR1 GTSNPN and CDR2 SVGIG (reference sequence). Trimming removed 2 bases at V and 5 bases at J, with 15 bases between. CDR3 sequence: CAWSLRGAGETQYF. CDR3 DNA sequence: TGTGCCTGGAGTTTGAGAGGGGCTGGGGAGACCCAGTACTTC.